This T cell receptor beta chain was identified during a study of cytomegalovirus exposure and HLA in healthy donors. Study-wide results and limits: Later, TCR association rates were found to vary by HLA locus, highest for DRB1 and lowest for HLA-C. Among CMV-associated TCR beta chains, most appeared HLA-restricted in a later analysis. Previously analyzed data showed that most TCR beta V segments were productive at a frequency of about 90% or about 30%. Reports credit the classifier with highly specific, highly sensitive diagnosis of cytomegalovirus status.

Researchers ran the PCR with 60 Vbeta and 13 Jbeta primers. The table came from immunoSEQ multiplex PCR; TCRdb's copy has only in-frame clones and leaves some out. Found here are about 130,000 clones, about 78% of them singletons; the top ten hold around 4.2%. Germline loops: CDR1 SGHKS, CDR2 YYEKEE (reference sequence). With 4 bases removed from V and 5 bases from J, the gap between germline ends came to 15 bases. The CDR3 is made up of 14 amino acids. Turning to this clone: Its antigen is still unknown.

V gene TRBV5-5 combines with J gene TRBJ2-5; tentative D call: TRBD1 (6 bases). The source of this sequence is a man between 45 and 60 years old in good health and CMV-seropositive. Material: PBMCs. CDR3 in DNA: TGTGCCAGCAGCCCCGCACGGACAGTCGAGACCCAGTACTTC. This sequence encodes CASSPARTVETQYF.